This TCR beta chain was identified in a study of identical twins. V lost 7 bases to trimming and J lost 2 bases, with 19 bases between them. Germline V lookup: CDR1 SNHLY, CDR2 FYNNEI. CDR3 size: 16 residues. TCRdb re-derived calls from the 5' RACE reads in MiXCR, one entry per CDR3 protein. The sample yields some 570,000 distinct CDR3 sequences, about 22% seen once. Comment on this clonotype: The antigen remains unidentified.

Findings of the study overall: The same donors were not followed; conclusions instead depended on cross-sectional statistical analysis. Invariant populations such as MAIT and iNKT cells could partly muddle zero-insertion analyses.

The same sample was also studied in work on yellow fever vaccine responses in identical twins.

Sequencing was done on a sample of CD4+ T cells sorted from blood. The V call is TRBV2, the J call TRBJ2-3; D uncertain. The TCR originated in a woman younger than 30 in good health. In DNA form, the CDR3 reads TGTGCCAGCAAAGCTAGGGCCCCTTGGAACACAGATACGCAGTATTTT. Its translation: CASKARAPWNTDTQYF. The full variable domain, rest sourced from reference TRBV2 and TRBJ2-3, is EPEVTQTPSHQVTQMGQEVILRCVPISNHLYFYWYRQILGQKVEFLVSFYNNEISEKSEIFDDQFSVERPDGSNFTLKIRSTKLEDSAMYFCASKARAPWNTDTQYFGPGTRLTVL.